This TCR beta chain was recorded in a study of Tregs in tolerant kidney transplant recipients. Sequencing used immunoSEQ multiplex PCR; TCRdb keeps in-frame clones, though not all of them. The table has nearly 50,000 clones, roughly nine tenths seen once. Germline-derived CDR1 and CDR2 are SQVTM and ANQGSEA. This CDR3 is 14 amino acids long. With 7 bases clipped from V and 3 bases from J, the junction kept 6 bases outside the gene matches. The nonmyeloablative bone marrow transplants came from related graft donors, with transient mixed chimerism. This sequence originates from a human patient who received a combined kidney and bone marrow transplant. Part of the T cells may come from the graft donor. This specimen was CD8+ T cells from blood (PBMCs), taken 12 months after the transplant. The chain couples TRBV29-1 to TRBJ2-1; the match to TRBD1 covers 10 bases. CDR3 sequence reads: CSASGTGVYNEQFF. The CDR3 DNA reads TGCAGCGCCTCCGGGACAGGGGTCTACAATGAGCAGTTCTTC.